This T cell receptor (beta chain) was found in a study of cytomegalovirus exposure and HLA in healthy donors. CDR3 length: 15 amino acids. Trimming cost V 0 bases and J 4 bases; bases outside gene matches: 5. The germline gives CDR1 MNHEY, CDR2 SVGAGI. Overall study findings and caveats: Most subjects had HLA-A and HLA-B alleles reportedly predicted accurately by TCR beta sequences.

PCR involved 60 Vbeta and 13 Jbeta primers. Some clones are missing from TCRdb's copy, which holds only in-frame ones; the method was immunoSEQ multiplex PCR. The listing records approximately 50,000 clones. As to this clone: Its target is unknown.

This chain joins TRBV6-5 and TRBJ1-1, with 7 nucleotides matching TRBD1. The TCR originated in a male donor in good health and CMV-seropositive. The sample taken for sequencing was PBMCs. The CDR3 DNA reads TGTGCCAGCAGTTACTCGTTGCAGGGGGGCACTGAAGCTTTCTTT. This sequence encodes CASSYSLQGGTEAFF.